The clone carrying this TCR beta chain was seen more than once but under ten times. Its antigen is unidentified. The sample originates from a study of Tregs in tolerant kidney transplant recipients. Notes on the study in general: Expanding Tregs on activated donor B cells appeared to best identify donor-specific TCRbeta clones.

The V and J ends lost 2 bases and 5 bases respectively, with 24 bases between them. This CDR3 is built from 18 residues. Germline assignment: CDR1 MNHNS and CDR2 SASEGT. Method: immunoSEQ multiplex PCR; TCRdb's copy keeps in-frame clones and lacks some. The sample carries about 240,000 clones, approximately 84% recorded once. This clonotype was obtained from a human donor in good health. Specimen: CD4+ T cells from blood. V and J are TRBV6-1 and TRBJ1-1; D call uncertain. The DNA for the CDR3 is TGTGCCAGCAGTGAATATGGCCGAGGCCCAAGCTCGTATACTGAAGCTTTCTTT. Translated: CASSEYGRGPSSYTEAFF.